This T cell receptor (beta chain) emerged from a study of T-cell reconstitution after alpha-beta-depleted transplantation in children. The CDR3 contains 14 residues. Deletions cut 5 bases from V and 7 bases from J, with 18 bases between. Germline loops: CDR1 MDHEN, CDR2 SYDVKM. The TCRbeta library was prepared with unique molecular identifiers. MiXCR, applied by TCRdb to the PCR reads, yields one record per CDR3 protein. The sample has some 590,000 distinct CDR3 sequences; more than 9% are singletons. This TCR came from a human donor who donated a stem cell graft to a child with acute myeloid leukemia. The sequences come from PBMCs from the stem cell graft donor, collected from the stem cell graft. This chain joins TRBV28 and TRBJ2-7, with a weak D call TRBD1 (6 bases). CDR3 sequence (DNA): TGTGCCAGCAGTCCCCCAGGGGATTTTCGGGAGCAGTACTTC. Translation: CASSPPGDFREQYF.